One and the same sample provided the 19 T cell receptor beta chains below, sequenced in a study of blood T cell repertoires in COVID-19. Using immunoSEQ multiplex PCR, the repertoire was profiled, and TCRdb retains in-frame clones only, with some absent. This table holds some 190,000 clones, 84% found once. Sequenced input: PBMCs or T cells enriched from blood (not recorded which). These receptor sequences come from a woman between 25 and 40 years old who had recovered from COVID-19.

The chain couples TRBV7-3 to TRBJ1-1; D is unresolved. Germline lookup yields CDR1 SGHTA and CDR2 FQGTGA. The CDR3 loop spans 13 amino acids. With 5 bases removed from V and 0 bases from J, the gap between germline ends came to 7 bases. Here the CDR3 DNA reads TGTGCCAGCAGCGGCGGCGTGAACACTGAAGCTTTCTTT. It specifies CASSGGVNTEAFF.

The V call is TRBV6-5, the J call TRBJ1-1; TRBD1 is a possible D gene (6 bases). V dropped 4 bases and J dropped 5 bases, with 17 bases sitting between them. This CDR3 contains 15 residues. Germline V lookup: CDR1 MNHEY, CDR2 SVGAGI. This CDR3 reads CASSSRGGGTTEAFF. In DNA, the CDR3 is TGTGCCAGCAGTTCCCGGGGGGGCGGTACAACTGAAGCTTTCTTT.

The rearrangement uses TRBV9 and TRBJ1-6; 7 bases match TRBD1. The CDR3 loop spans 16 amino acids. The V segment lost 4 bases and the J segment 7 bases; nucleotides outside the gene matches: 11. CDR1 and CDR2 (germline): SGDLS, YYNGEE. The CDR3 sequence: CASSPRAGGWNSPLHF. DNA for the CDR3: TGTGCCAGCAGCCCCCGGGCAGGGGGATGGAATTCACCCCTCCACTTT.

The sample holds a few counts of this clone. The V call is TRBV28, the J call TRBJ1-6; 9 positions agree with TRBD1. V shed 3 bases, J shed 10 bases, and the junction held 16 bases outside the gene matches. Germline loops: CDR1 MDHEN, CDR2 SYDVKM. The CDR3 loop spans 18 amino acids. CDR3 nucleotides: TGTGCCAGCAGTTTTCCCAACAGGGGGCCCATTATAGGGTCACCCCTCCACTTT. It encodes CASSFPNRGPIIGSPLHF.

V and J are TRBV18 and TRBJ2-3, with 9 bases identical to TRBD2. The ends lost 3 bases at V and 7 bases at J; junction bases unmatched: 2. The CDR3 is 13 amino acids. Germline assignment: CDR1 KGHSH and CDR2 LQKENI. CDR3 amino acids: CASSPGTSNTQYF. CDR3 nucleotide sequence: TGTGCCAGCTCACCCGGGACTAGCAATACGCAGTATTTT.

This chain uses TRBV18 with TRBJ1-1, with TRBD1 matching 9 bases. The trim removed 3 bases at V and 0 bases at J, leaving 8 bases unmatched. The CDR3 has 17 amino acids. Per the germline V gene, CDR1 is KGHSH and CDR2 is LQKENI. The CDR3 reads CASSPLQGASLNTEAFF. The CDR3 nucleotides read TGTGCCAGCTCACCTTTACAGGGGGCATCCCTGAACACTGAAGCTTTCTTT.

V gene TRBV5-1 combines with J gene TRBJ2-4, with 8 bases that match TRBD1. Germline loops: CDR1 SGHRS, CDR2 YFSETQ. V gave up 0 bases and J gave up 0 bases; unmatched junction bases: 5. This CDR3 spans 17 amino acids. The CDR3 sequence: CASSLAPGGLAKNIQYF. The CDR3 DNA follows: TGCGCCAGCAGCTTGGCCCCAGGGGGCTTAGCCAAAAACATTCAGTACTTC.

This clone was picked up one time. The chain carries TRBV18 and TRBJ2-7, with 8 bases fitting TRBD1. J lost 2 bases, V lost 2 bases, and 5 bases had no gene match. CDR1 is KGHSH and CDR2 is LQKENI in the germline V gene. This CDR3 comprises 15 residues. This CDR3 is CASSPETGVAYEQYF. CDR3 nucleotides: TGTGCCAGCTCACCAGAGACAGGGGTCGCCTACGAGCAGTACTTC.

This clone was seen only once. V gene TRBV7-9 combines with J gene TRBJ1-2; 10 bases agree with TRBD1. This CDR3 comprises 14 residues. Losses at the gene ends were 3 bases for V and 4 bases for J; bases not matched to a gene: 2. Germline CDR1 reads SEHNR; CDR2 reads FQNEAQ (reference sequence). The DNA for the CDR3 is TGTGCCAGCAGCTTGACAGGGGGCGCCTATGGCTACACCTTC. Residues: CASSLTGGAYGYTF.

The chain is built from TRBV9 and TRBJ2-1; 11 positions match TRBD2. V gave up 4 bases and J gave up 6 bases; unmatched junction bases: 12. The CDR3 spans 17 residues. Germline loops: CDR1 SGDLS, CDR2 YYNGEE. CDR3 protein: CASSFIPSGLAVNEQFF. CDR3 coding DNA: TGTGCCAGCAGCTTCATCCCCTCGGGACTAGCGGTCAATGAGCAGTTCTTC.

The V call is TRBV7-9, the J call TRBJ2-3, with TRBD2 matching 13 bases. The CDR3 covers 16 residues. J was trimmed by 3 bases and V by 5 bases; bases with no gene match: 5. The germline CDR1 and CDR2 sequences are SEHNR and FQNEAQ (reference sequence). The CDR3 loop reads CASSPRTSGGTDTQYF. The CDR3 coding sequence is TGTGCCAGCAGCCCTCGGACTAGCGGGGGTACAGATACGCAGTATTTT. The full variable domain, in which reference TRBV7-9 and TRBJ2-3 provide the parts outside the CDR3, is DTGVSQNPRHKITKRGQNVTFRCDPISEHNRLYWYRQTLGQGPEFLTYFQNEAQLEKSRLLSDRFSAERPKGSFSTLEIQRTEQGDSAMYLCASSPRTSGGTDTQYFGPGTRLTVL.

This clone was picked up one time. The genes are TRBV5-6 and TRBJ2-3, with D possibly TRBD2 on 5 matching bases. The germline V and J ends were trimmed by 2 bases and 0 bases, with 10 bases remaining between them. Per the germline V gene, CDR1 is SGHDT and CDR2 is YYEEEE. This CDR3 contains 15 residues. The CDR3 protein is CASSFDWTSTDTQYF. As DNA, the CDR3 is TGTGCCAGCAGCTTTGACTGGACTAGCACAGATACGCAGTATTTT.

This rearrangement joins TRBV7-9 to TRBJ2-1; 7 bases align to TRBD2. The CDR3 extends over 12 amino acids. CDR1 and CDR2 from the germline V gene are SEHNR and FQNEAQ (reference sequence). The junction had 9 bases not matched to a gene; V was cut back by 8 bases and J by 11 bases. CDR3: CASGSSGTKQFF. The CDR3, as DNA: TGTGCCAGCGGTTCATCCGGGACTAAGCAGTTCTTC.

The J gene is TRBJ2-7, the V gene TRBV30, with 10 bases matching TRBD1. This CDR3 region has 14 residues. Trimming removed 5 bases from V and 2 bases from J; junction bases left unmatched: 6. Germline V gives CDR1 GTSNPN, CDR2 SVGIG (reference sequence). CDR3 region: CAWVSGQGAYEQYF. In DNA, the CDR3 is TGTGCCTGGGTTAGTGGACAGGGGGCCTACGAGCAGTACTTC.

The rearrangement links TRBV15 to TRBJ1-2; D gene ambiguous. Germline V gene lookup returns CDR1 LNHNV and CDR2 YYDKDF (reference sequence). V was clipped by 1 base and J by 8 bases, with 14 bases between them. This CDR3 has 14 residues. CDR3 amino acids: CATSRGGEVGGYTF. CDR3 nucleotide sequence: TGTGCCACCAGCAGAGGAGGAGAGGTAGGCGGCTACACCTTC. The whole variable domain, remainder taken from reference TRBV15 and TRBJ1-2, is DAMVIQNPRYQVTQFGKPVTLSCSQTLNHNVMYWYQQKSSQAPKLLFHYYDKDFNNEADTPDNFQSRRPNTSFCFLDIRSPGLGDTAMYLCATSRGGEVGGYTFGSGTRLTVV.

This clone was seen only a few times. The rearrangement links TRBV11-2 to TRBJ2-2; TRBD2 matches at 9 bases. This CDR3 spans 16 amino acids. The V gene's germline CDR1 is SGHAT and CDR2 FQNNGV. V lost 1 base, J lost 2 bases, and 2 bases stayed unmatched. CDR3 bases: TGTGCCAGCAGCTTAGTAGCGGGAGCTAACACCGGGGAGCTGTTTTTT. Translated: CASSLVAGANTGELFF.

The gene calls are TRBV3-1 (or the pseudogene TRBV3-2) and TRBJ2-3, with TRBD2 matching over 8 bases. Germline values: CDR1 LGHDT, CDR2 YNNKEL (reference sequence). This CDR3 spans 17 amino acids. The J segment lost 6 bases and the V segment lost 5 bases, leaving 16 bases of the junction unmatched. The CDR3 DNA sequence: TGTGCCAGCAGCACCCACCCTAAACCGGGAGGGCCGGATACGCAGTATTTT. Protein product: CASSTHPKPGGPDTQYF.

J is TRBJ2-1 and V is TRBV5-5; D is unclear. V shed 4 bases and J shed 2 bases, with 10 bases lying between them. The CDR3 consists of 14 residues. In germline, CDR1 is SGHKS, CDR2 YYEKEE (reference sequence). The DNA of the CDR3 is TGTGCCAGCAGCCTTGCTGGGCCCTACAATGAGCAGTTCTTC. Translation: CASSLAGPYNEQFF.

This chain uses TRBV13 with TRBJ2-7; the D is unclear. Looked up from germline, CDR1 is PRHDT and CDR2 is FYEKMQ (reference sequence). The V and J ends lost 4 bases and 1 base respectively, with 2 bases between them. The CDR3 has 11 amino acids. CDR3 coding DNA: TGTGCCAGCAGCTCTTCCTACGAGCAGTACGTC. This codes for CASSSSYEQYV.